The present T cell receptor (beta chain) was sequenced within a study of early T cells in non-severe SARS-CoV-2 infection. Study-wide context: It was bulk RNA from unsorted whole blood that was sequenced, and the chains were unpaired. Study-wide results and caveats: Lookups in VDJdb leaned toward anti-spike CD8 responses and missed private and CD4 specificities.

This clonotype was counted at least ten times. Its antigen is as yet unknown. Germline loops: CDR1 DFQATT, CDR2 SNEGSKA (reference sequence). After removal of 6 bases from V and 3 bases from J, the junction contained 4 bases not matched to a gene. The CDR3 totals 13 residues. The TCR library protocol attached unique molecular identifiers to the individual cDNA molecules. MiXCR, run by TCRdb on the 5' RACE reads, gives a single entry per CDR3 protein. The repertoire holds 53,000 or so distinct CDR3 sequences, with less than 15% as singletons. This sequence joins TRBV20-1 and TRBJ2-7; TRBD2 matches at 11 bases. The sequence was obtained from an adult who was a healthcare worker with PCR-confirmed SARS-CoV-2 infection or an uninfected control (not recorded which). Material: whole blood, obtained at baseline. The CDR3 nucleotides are TGCAGTGCGTCCGGGACTAGCGGCTACGAGCAGTACTTC. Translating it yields CSASGTSGYEQYF.